This T cell receptor beta chain was recorded in a study of blood T cell repertoires in COVID-19. As for the study in general: The United States, Italy and Spain provided the acute and convalescent COVID-19 samples.

The CDR3 spans 12 residues. Per germline, CDR1 SNHLY and CDR2 FYNNEI. V lost 4 bases, J lost 12 bases, and 16 bases lay in between. The protocol was immunoSEQ multiplex PCR, while the TCRdb copy is restricted to in-frame clones and leaves out a portion. The data show 200,000 to 250,000 clones, 75% to 85% seen once. V is TRBV2 and J is TRBJ2-7; no firm D call. This receptor was identified in a human donor in a cohort sampled during active COVID-19. The sequencing input was peripheral blood. The CDR3 loop reads CASSVALYIWYF. In DNA, the CDR3 is TGTGCCAGCAGTGTGGCTCTTTACATATGGTACTTC.